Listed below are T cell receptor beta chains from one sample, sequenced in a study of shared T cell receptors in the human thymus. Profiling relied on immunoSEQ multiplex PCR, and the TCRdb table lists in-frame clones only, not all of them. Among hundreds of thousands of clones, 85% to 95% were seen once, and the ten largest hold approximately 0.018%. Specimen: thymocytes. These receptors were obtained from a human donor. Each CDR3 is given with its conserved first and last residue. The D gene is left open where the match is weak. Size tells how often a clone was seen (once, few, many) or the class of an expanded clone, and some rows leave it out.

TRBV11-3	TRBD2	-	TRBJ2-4	CASSLASGRGAKNIQYF	TGTGCCAGCAGCTTAGCGAGCGGGAGGGGCGCCAAAAACATTCAGTACTTC
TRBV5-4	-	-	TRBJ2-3	CASSRHTDTQYF	TGTGCCAGCAGCCGACATACAGATACGCAGTATTTT
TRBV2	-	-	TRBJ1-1	CASRTELNTEAFF	TGTGCCAGCAGGACTGAACTGAACACTGAAGCTTTCTTT
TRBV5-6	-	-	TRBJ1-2	CASSPGGLDGNYGYTF	TGTGCCAGCAGCCCCGGGGGCCTGGACGGAAACTATGGCTACACCTTC
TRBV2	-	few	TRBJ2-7	CASSTGLLDSYEQYF	TGTGCCAGCAGTACTGGACTACTCGACTCCTACGAGCAGTACTTC
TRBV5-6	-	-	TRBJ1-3	CASSGGGGASGNTIYF	TGTGCCAGCAGCGGCGGAGGGGGGGCCTCTGGAAACACCATATATTTT
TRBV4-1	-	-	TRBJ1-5	CASSQDPRAQHQPQHF	TGCGCCAGCAGCCAAGATCCCAGGGCGCAGCATCAGCCCCAGCATTTT
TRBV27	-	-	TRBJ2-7	CASRSPGLSYEQYF	TGTGCCAGCCGTAGTCCGGGACTTTCCTACGAGCAGTACTTC
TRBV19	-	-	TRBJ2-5	CASRGSETQYF	TGTGCCAGTAGGGGGAGCGAGACCCAGTACTTC
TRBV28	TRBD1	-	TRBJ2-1	CASSLYSGQLGRGSYNEQFF	TGTGCCAGCAGTTTATACTCGGGACAGTTGGGTCGGGGCTCCTACAATGAGCAGTTCTTC